This T cell receptor (beta chain) was captured by sequencing in a study of T-cell memory formation after mild COVID-19. At the level of the study: The two donors had largely donor-specific TCR clusters. Regarding the study as a whole: Contracting clones localized mainly to CM and EM when CD4+ and mainly to EMRA when CD8+. The finding that pre-infection memory included some responding clones suggested that cross-reactive memory joined. Later expanders leaned toward CD4+, whereas clones contracting from day 15 to 85 were balanced CD4/CD8.

This clonotype showed up just a few times. What it binds is not known. This CDR3 region has 15 residues. Germline V gene lookup returns CDR1 SGHTA and CDR2 FQGNSA. With 5 bases removed from V and 8 bases from J, the gap between germline ends came to 16 bases. Using its own MiXCR run on the 5' RACE reads, TCRdb lists one record per CDR3 protein. The sample carries about 340,000 distinct CDR3 sequences, roughly 14% recorded once. This receptor was taken from a man aged 18 to 29 who had mild COVID-19 (a few samples of this study predate the infection). Cell type and time point are not known. This chain uses TRBV7-2 with TRBJ1-6; a possible D gene is TRBD1 (6 bases). Material: PBMCs or a T cell subset sorted from them (not recorded which). The CDR3 DNA reads TGTGCCAGCAGCCCTGGGGGCAGGAAGGATTCACCCCTCCACTTT. It specifies CASSPGGRKDSPLHF. Full variable domain (rest looked up from reference TRBV7-2 and TRBJ1-6): GAGVSQSPSNKVTEKGKDVELRCDPISGHTALYWYRQSLGQGLEFLIYFQGNSAPDKSGLPSDRFSAERTGGSVSTLTIQRTQQEDSAVYLCASSPGGRKDSPLHFGNGTRLTVT.